The 7 T cell receptor beta chains listed next were all sequenced from one sample in a study of blood T cell repertoires in COVID-19. Here immunoSEQ multiplex PCR was the method, and the copy in TCRdb shows in-frame clones only, minus some. The sample lists tens of thousands of clones; 88% were seen once. Sequencing input: peripheral blood. The receptor set was obtained from a man in his 70s with acute or convalescent COVID-19.

The V call is TRBV7-6, the J call TRBJ2-7, with TRBD1 matching 9 bases. V gave up 1 base and J gave up 0 bases; unmatched junction bases: 10. CDR1 is SGHVS, CDR2 FNYEAQ, per germline. CDR3 size: 18 residues. CDR3 nucleotides: TGTGCCAGCAGCTTAGTGGGGACCGGACAGGGGTCCTCCTACGAGCAGTACTTC. Protein product: CASSLVGTGQGSSYEQYF.

The J gene is TRBJ2-1, the V gene TRBV7-8; 7 nucleotides agree with TRBD1. Germline V lookup: CDR1 SGHVS, CDR2 FQNEAQ. The CDR3 runs 16 residues. With V trimmed by 2 bases and J by 2 bases, 6 bases remained unmatched. The CDR3 is CASSLLTGTAYNEQFF. The CDR3 DNA sequence: TGTGCCAGCAGCTTATTGACTGGGACAGCCTACAATGAGCAGTTCTTC.

The rearrangement links TRBV19 to TRBJ1-2; 7 nucleotides match TRBD1. Looked up from germline, CDR1 is LNHDA and CDR2 is SQIVND (reference sequence). The V gene end was trimmed by 2 bases and the J gene end by 10 bases; junction bases not matched to a gene: 10. The CDR3 loop spans 14 amino acids. The CDR3 here is CASSILMTGSPYTF. The CDR3 DNA is TGTGCCAGTAGTATATTAATGACAGGGAGTCCCTACACCTTC.

The chain carries TRBV6-2 or TRBV6-3 and TRBJ2-4; 7 nucleotides line up with TRBD2. V lost 2 bases and J lost 12; bases outside the gene matches: 1. The germline CDR1 and CDR2 sequences are MNHEY and SVGEGT. CDR3 length: 11 residues. CDR3 sequence (DNA): TGTGCCAGCAGTTACGCGGGGGATCAGTACTTC. The encoded protein is CASSYAGDQYF.

The rearrangement joins TRBV24-1 to TRBJ2-7, with 7 bases that match TRBD1. Germline trimming cut 2 bases from V and 6 bases from J; bases unmatched to any gene: 0. The germline V gene has CDR1 KGHDR and CDR2 SFDVKD. The CDR3 is 12 amino acids. This chain's CDR3 is CATSDYRGEQYF. Written as DNA, the CDR3 is TGTGCCACCAGTGATTACAGGGGCGAGCAGTACTTC.

The V gene is TRBV4-2, the J gene TRBJ1-1, with TRBD1 identical over 7 bases. The J segment lost 0 bases and the V segment lost 3 bases, leaving 7 bases of the junction unmatched. CDR1 is LGHNA and CDR2 is YNFKEQ in the germline V gene. The CDR3 totals 16 residues. The CDR3 region is CASSHGGTEMNTEAFF. The CDR3 coding sequence is TGTGCCAGCAGCCATGGCGGGACAGAGATGAACACTGAAGCTTTCTTT.

The genes are TRBV6-6 and TRBJ2-7, with D unresolved. V was shortened by 2 bases and J by 3 bases, with 5 bases between the two germline ends. There are 12 residues in the CDR3. The germline gives CDR1 MNHNY, CDR2 SVGAGI (reference sequence). Here the CDR3 reads CASSYRDYEQYF. CDR3 in DNA: TGTGCCAGCAGTTACCGAGACTACGAGCAGTACTTC.